The clone carrying this T cell receptor beta chain was seen many times. The CDR3 has 13 residues. Trimming cost V 2 bases and J 8 bases, with 12 bases left between them. Germline loops: CDR1 SGHDN, CDR2 FVKESK. This sample stems from a study of beta chain features in type 1 diabetes. Every bit of the isolated RNA underwent reverse transcription, so sequencing read expressed TCRB transcripts. Only in-frame clones appear in the TCRdb table, and some are missing; sequencing was by immunoSEQ multiplex PCR. Of almost 350,000 clones listed, roughly 8% are singletons. Via the markers CD45RO/CCR7/CD25/CD127/CD95/CD27, stem cell-like memory, regulatory, central memory and naive CD4+ cells were sorted.

This receptor was taken from a woman in her late teens or twenties in good health. The chain carries TRBV14 and TRBJ1-2, with D tentatively TRBD1 (5 bases). The sample taken for sequencing was central memory CD4+ T cells from blood. CDR3 in amino acids: CASSQQGRGGYTF. DNA of the CDR3: TGTGCCAGCAGCCAACAGGGTCGAGGGGGCTACACCTTC.